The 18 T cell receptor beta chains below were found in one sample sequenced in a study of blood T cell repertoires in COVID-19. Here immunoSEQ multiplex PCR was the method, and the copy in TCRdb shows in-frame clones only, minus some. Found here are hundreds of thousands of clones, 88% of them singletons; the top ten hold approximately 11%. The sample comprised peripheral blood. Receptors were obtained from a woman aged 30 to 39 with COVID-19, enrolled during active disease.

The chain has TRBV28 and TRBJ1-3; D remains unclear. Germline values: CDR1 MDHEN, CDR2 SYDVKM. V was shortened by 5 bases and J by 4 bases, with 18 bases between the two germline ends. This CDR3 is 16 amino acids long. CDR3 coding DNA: TGTGCCAGCAGTGCCCCGGGGTTGGTCGACGGAAACACCATATATTTT. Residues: CASSAPGLVDGNTIYF.

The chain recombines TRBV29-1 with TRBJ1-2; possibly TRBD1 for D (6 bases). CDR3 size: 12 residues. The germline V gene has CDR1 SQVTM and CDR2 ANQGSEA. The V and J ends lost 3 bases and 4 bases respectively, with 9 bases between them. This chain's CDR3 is CSVETGAYGYTF. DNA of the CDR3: TGCAGCGTTGAGACAGGAGCCTATGGCTACACCTTC.

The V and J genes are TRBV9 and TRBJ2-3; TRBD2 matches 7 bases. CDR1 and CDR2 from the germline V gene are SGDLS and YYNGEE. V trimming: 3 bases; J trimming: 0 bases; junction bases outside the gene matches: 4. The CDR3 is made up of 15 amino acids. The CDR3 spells CASSASGPSTDTQYF. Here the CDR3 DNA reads TGTGCCAGCAGCGCTAGCGGACCAAGCACAGATACGCAGTATTTT.

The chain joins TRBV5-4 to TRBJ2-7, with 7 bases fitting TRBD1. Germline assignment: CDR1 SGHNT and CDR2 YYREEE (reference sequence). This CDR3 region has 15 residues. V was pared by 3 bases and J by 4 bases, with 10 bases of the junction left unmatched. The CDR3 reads CASSSPRDRQYEQYF. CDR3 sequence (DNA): TGTGCCAGCAGCTCACCCCGGGACAGACAATACGAGCAGTACTTC. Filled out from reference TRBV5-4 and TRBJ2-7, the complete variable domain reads ETGVTQSPTHLIKTRGQQVTLRCSSQSGHNTVSWYQQALGQGPQFIFQYYREEENGRGNFPPRFSGLQFPNYSSELNVNALELDDSALYLCASSSPRDRQYEQYFGPGTRLTVT.

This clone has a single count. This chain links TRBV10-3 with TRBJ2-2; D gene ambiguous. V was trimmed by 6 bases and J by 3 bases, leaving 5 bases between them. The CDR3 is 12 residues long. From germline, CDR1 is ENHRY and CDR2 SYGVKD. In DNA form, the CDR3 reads TGTGCCATCAGGTCGGACACCGGGGAGCTGTTTTTT. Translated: CAIRSDTGELFF.

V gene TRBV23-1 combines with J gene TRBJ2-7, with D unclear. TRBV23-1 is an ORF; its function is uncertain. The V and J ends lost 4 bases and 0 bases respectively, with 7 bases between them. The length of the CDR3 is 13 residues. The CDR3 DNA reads TGCGCCAGCAGTCTGGCAGTCTCCTACGAGCAGTACTTC. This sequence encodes CASSLAVSYEQYF.

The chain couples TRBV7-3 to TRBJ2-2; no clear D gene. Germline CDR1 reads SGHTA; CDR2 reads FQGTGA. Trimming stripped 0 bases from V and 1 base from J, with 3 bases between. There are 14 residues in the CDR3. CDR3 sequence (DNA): TGTGCCAGCAGCTTAACGAGGAACACCGGGGAGCTGTTTTTT. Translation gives CASSLTRNTGELFF.

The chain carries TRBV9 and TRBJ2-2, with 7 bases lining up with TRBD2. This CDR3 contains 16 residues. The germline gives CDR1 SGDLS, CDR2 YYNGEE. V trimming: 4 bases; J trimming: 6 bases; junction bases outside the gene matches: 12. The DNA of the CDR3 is TGTGCCAGCAGCCGCCTCGTGGAAGCGGGACCCGGGGAGCTGTTTTTT. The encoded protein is CASSRLVEAGPGELFF.

The CDR3 nucleotides read TGCGCCAGCAGCTTGTGTGCAGGCCCGACCTCATACGAGCAGTACTTC. Residues: CASSLCAGPTSYEQYF. The gene calls are TRBV5-1 and TRBJ2-7; no firm D call. Looked up from germline, CDR1 is SGHRS and CDR2 is YFSETQ. The CDR3 loop spans 16 amino acids. Between the trimmed V and J ends, which lost 1 base and 4 bases, there was a span of 18 bases.

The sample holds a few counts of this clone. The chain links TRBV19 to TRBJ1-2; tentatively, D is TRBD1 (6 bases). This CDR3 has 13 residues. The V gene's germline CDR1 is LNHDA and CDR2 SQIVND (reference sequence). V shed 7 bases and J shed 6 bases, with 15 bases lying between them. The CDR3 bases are TGTGCCAGTACCACCACAGGGAGCCATGGCTACACCTTC. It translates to CASTTTGSHGYTF.

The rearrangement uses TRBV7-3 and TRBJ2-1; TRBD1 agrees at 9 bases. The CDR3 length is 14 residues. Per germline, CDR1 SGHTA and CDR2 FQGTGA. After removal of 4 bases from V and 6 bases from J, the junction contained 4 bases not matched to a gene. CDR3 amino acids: CASSSQTGGNEQFF. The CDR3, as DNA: TGTGCCAGCAGCTCCCAGACAGGGGGCAATGAGCAGTTCTTC.

The CDR3 nucleotides are TGTGCCAGCAGCTTTGAGGGTAGGAGCAATCAGCCCCAGCATTTT. It encodes CASSFEGRSNQPQHF. The chain links TRBV5-5 to TRBJ1-5, with no clear D. The CDR3 is 15 amino acids. V lost 2 bases and J 1 base, leaving 10 bases between the germline ends. CDR1 and CDR2 from the germline V gene are SGHKS and YYEKEE (reference sequence).

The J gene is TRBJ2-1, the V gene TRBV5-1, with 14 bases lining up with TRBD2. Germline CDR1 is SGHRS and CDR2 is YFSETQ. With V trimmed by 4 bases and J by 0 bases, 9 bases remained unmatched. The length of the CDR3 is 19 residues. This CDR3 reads CASSLSGTSGSRSYNEQFF. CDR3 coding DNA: TGCGCCAGCAGCCTGTCCGGGACTAGCGGGAGCCGCTCCTACAATGAGCAGTTCTTC.

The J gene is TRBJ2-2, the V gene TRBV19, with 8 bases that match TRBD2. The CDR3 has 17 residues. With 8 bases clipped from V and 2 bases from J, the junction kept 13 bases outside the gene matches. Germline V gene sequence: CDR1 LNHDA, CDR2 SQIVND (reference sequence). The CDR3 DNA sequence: TGTGCCAGTCAATTGTATCAAGGACTAGCCAACACCGGGGAGCTGTTTTTT. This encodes CASQLYQGLANTGELFF.

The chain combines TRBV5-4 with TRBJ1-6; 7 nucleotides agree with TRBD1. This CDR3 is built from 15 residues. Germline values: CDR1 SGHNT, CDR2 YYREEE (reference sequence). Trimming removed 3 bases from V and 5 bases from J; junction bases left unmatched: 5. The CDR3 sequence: CASSSTGSHNSPLHF. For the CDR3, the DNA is TGTGCCAGCAGCTCGACAGGGTCCCATAATTCACCCCTCCACTTT.

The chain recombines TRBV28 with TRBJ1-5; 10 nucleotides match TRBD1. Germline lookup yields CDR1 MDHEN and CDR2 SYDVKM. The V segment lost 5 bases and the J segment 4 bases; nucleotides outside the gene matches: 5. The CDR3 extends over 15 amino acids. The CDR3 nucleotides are TGTGCCAGCAGTGCCCCGGGACAGGGGAATCAGCCCCAGCATTTT. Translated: CASSAPGQGNQPQHF.

The CDR3 is CAAKGQRNEKLFF. CDR3 DNA: TGTGCCGCTAAGGGACAAAGAAATGAAAAACTGTTTTTT. This sequence joins TRBV18 and TRBJ1-4; maybe TRBD1 (6 bases). Trimming cost V 11 bases and J 5 bases, with 15 bases left between them. Looked up from germline, CDR1 is KGHSH and CDR2 is LQKENI. The CDR3 sequence is 13 residues long.

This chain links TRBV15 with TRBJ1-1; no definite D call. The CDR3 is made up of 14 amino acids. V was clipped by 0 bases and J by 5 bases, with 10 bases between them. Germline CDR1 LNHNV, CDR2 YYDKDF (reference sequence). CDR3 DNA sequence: TGTGCCACCAGCAGAGATCCCGCGGGAACTGAAGCTTTCTTT. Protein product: CATSRDPAGTEAFF.